A selection of T cell receptor beta chains follows, all from one sample in a study of T-cell reconstitution after alpha-beta-depleted transplantation in children. TCRdb recomputed calls from the PCR reads with MiXCR, one row per CDR3 protein. The sample includes about 500,000 distinct CDR3 sequences, roughly 33% of them seen just once. The sample consisted of PBMCs from the stem cell graft donor, taken from the stem cell graft. These receptors were obtained from a human donor who donated a stem cell graft to a child with aplastic anemia. Each CDR3 is given with its conserved first and last residue. The D gene is left open where the match is weak. Rows give clone size only sometimes, using once, few, many, or a class for an expanded clone.

v_gene: TRBV12-3/TRBV12-4; d_gene: NA; j_gene: TRBJ2-5; abundance: NA; CDR3nt: TGTGCCAGCAGTTTTCTGGGCCCACAAGAGACCCAGTACTTC; CDR3aa: CASSFLGPQETQYF
v_gene: TRBV4-3; d_gene: NA; j_gene: TRBJ1-2; abundance: few; CDR3nt: TGCGCCAGCAGCCAAGATCGTAACGGACCCTTGGGGTGGGGCTACACCTTC; CDR3aa: CASSQDRNGPLGWGYTF
v_gene: TRBV7-6; d_gene: TRBD1; j_gene: TRBJ2-7; abundance: once; CDR3nt: TGTGCCAGCAGCTTATCGACACAGGGGTTCGAGCAGTACTTC; CDR3aa: CASSLSTQGFEQYF
v_gene: TRBV7-8; d_gene: NA; j_gene: TRBJ2-3; abundance: NA; CDR3nt: TGTGCCAGCAGCTTATATGGCCGAATGGAGACAGATACGCAGTATTTT; CDR3aa: CASSLYGRMETDTQYF
v_gene: TRBV2; d_gene: NA; j_gene: TRBJ2-3; abundance: NA; CDR3nt: TGTGCCAGCAGGGAACACAGGGGGGGCGCAGATACGCAGTATTTT; CDR3aa: CASREHRGGADTQYF
v_gene: TRBV5-4; d_gene: NA; j_gene: TRBJ1-1; abundance: once; CDR3nt: TGTGCCAGCAGCCAGGGGAGGATAACGAACACTGAAGCTTTCTTT; CDR3aa: CASSQGRITNTEAFF
v_gene: TRBV7-2; d_gene: TRBD1; j_gene: TRBJ2-4; abundance: few; CDR3nt: TGTGCCAGCAGCGTTCTTTCCGGGACAGGAGTTAGAAACATTCAGTACTTC; CDR3aa: CASSVLSGTGVRNIQYF
v_gene: TRBV6-6; d_gene: NA; j_gene: TRBJ1-3; abundance: NA; CDR3nt: TGTGCCAGTGGGACCGGGAACACCATATATTTT; CDR3aa: CASGTGNTIYF
v_gene: TRBV29-1; d_gene: TRBD1; j_gene: TRBJ1-2; abundance: few; CDR3nt: TGCAGCGTCGACCTCGGACAGGGGCATGGCTACACCTTC; CDR3aa: CSVDLGQGHGYTF
v_gene: TRBV20-1; d_gene: TRBD1; j_gene: TRBJ1-1; abundance: once; CDR3nt: TGCAGTGCCACTCCGACAGGGGCCCTCCTGAACACTGAAGCTTTCTTT; CDR3aa: CSATPTGALLNTEAFF
v_gene: TRBV7-9; d_gene: NA; j_gene: TRBJ2-1; abundance: NA; CDR3nt: TGTGCCAGCAGCTTAGGACAAATCAATGAGCAGTTCTTC; CDR3aa: CASSLGQINEQFF
v_gene: TRBV10-1; d_gene: NA; j_gene: TRBJ2-1; abundance: NA; CDR3nt: TGCGCCAGCAGCCGGGACAAGTACAATGAGCAGTTCTTC; CDR3aa: CASSRDKYNEQFF
v_gene: TRBV12-3/TRBV12-4; d_gene: TRBD1; j_gene: TRBJ2-7; abundance: NA; CDR3nt: TGTGCCAGCACCGGGACAGGGGTCCACGAGCAGTACTTC; CDR3aa: CASTGTGVHEQYF
v_gene: TRBV7-2; d_gene: TRBD1; j_gene: TRBJ2-5; abundance: few; CDR3nt: TGTGCCAGCAGCTTAGCCGGACAGGGGGTGGGAGAGACCCAGTACTTC; CDR3aa: CASSLAGQGVGETQYF